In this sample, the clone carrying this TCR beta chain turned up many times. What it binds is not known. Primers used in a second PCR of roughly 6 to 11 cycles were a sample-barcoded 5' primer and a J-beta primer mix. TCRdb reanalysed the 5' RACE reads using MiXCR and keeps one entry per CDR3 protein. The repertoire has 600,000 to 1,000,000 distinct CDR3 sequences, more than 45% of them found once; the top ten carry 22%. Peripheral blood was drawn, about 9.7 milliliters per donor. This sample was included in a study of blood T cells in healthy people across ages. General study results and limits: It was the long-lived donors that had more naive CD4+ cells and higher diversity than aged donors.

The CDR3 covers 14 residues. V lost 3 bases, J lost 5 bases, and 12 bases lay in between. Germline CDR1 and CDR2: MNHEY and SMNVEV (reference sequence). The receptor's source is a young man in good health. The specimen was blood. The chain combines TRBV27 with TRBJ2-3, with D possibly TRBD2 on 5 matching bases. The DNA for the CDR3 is TGTGCCAGCAGTTTCCAGGTCGGGAAAGATACGCAGTATTTT. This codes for CASSFQVGKDTQYF.